The TCR beta chain under discussion was sequenced for a study of cytomegalovirus exposure and HLA in healthy donors. General study points: Previously analyzed data showed that most TCR beta V segments were productive at a frequency of about 87% or about 30%.

Worth noting for this clone: Its antigen is not known.

The PCR used 60 Vbeta and 13 Jbeta primers. Here immunoSEQ multiplex PCR was the method, and the copy in TCRdb shows in-frame clones only, minus some. The repertoire consists of just over 200,000 clones, with around 70% occurring once and the leading ten covering around 2.6%. The source of this sequence is a man between 35 and 55 years old in good health and CMV-seropositive. The specimen sequenced was PBMCs.

The CDR3 nucleotides are TGTGCCAGCAGTCCCGGGACAGGGGGGCAAGAGACCCAGTACTTC. Encoded protein: CASSPGTGGQETQYF. J is TRBJ2-5 and V is TRBV2; 11 nucleotides line up with TRBD1. The CDR3 has 15 amino acids. The V gene's germline CDR1 is SNHLY and CDR2 FYNNEI. V shed 5 bases, J shed 2 bases, and the junction held 4 bases outside the gene matches.